This TCR beta chain was sequenced during a study of cytomegalovirus exposure and HLA in healthy donors (dated by TCRdb to the late 2010s). With regard to the full study: In an earlier analysis of 450 to 750 of the donors, 250 to 350 Gb of sequence data and about 110 million unique TCR beta sequences from about 190 million T cells were reported. About 280 gigabases of sequencing data and tens of millions of unique TCR sequences were included in an early release covering roughly 600 HLA-typed donors. The genetic ancestry cluster associated with self-reported Caucasian donors included 80% to 90% of the 398 genotyped donors. The study aimed to test whether signatures of past pathogen exposure could be identified by cataloging public T cell receptors. Using immunosequencing, the study profiled T cell repertoires from approximately 700 subjects and related those repertoires to cytomegalovirus serostatus. A separate validation cohort of 100 to 150 different subjects was used in addition to the 666-subject first cohort. The study combined high-throughput TCR immunosequencing, statistical association of individual TCRs with disease status, and machine learning to predict cytomegalovirus infection status. A later analysis re-examined previously published TCR beta repertoires from 500 to 700 donors and added high-resolution HLA genotyping to investigate patterns of TCR occurrence. The later analysis used no new phenotypic data to find candidate immune exposures, relying instead on TCR beta sequences and their occurrence across donors. An earlier analysis of some 500 of the donors used high-throughput TCR beta sequencing to judge whether each TCR beta V gene segment behaved as functional or pseudogenic. Donor age, sex, ethnicity and CMV serostatus were collected together with the repertoire data. A later genetic analysis used genome-wide SNP genotypes for about 60% of the roughly 670 donors, treating that subset as a discovery cohort. All discovery cohort repertoires had been generated on a single sequencing platform. Both class I and class II loci were covered by HLA typing, at four-digit resolution. Typing coverage varied by locus: roughly 620-640 donors for A, B, C, DRB1 and DQB1; some 520 for DQA1; about 590 for DPA1; under 490 for DPB1. Several DR-DQ haplotypes were treated as single units for association and clustering because of strong linkage in the cohort. Among roughly 370 genotyped donors of the cohort, an average of around 240,000 unique TCR beta nucleotide sequences were sequenced per donor, roughly a sixth of them non-productive. Study-level results and caveats: The presence/absence analyses assumed that sequencing depth was roughly uniform across donors, and that assumption may not be true. Because the 87-base-pair reads could not distinguish some IMGT-functional V segments, including TRBV6-2 and TRBV6-3, those segments were excluded. A few of the identified cytomegalovirus-associated TCR beta chains were confirmed in vitro to be specific for cytomegalovirus antigens. A later genetic analysis reported fewer N-insertions in productive TCRs among donors in an Asian-associated ancestry cluster than the roughly 670-donor mean. The study listed 150 to 200 TCR beta chains as associated with cytomegalovirus. According to a later analysis, TCR association rates differed among HLA loci, with DRB1 alleles showing the most associated TCRs and HLA-C alleles showing the fewest. Because some donors lacked HLA typing at each locus, the association tests relied only on the typed subset. Correlated functional status among segregating V segments might be attributable to linkage disequilibrium, but an unknown experimental factor could not be ruled out. Broadly in line with IMGT annotations, most TCR beta V segments showed up in productive rearrangements about 87% or about 30% of the time in an earlier analysis of some 590 of the donors. In a later analysis, HLA-associated TCR beta chains showed more clonal expansion and lower generation probabilities than non-associated chains that were equally common. In this cohort, only TCR beta chains were sequenced, and detectable features were limited by the absence of alpha or paired-chain data. A further reported finding was that TCR beta sequences accurately predicted the HLA-A and HLA-B alleles for most subjects in the first cohort. A cluster of highly shared sequence variants was judged likely to represent a technical artifact of the sequencing pipeline. Because counts were too low, seventeen rarely observed V segments, including chromosome 9 orphons, were left out of the earlier analysis of about 500 of the donors. The classifier was reported to diagnose cytomegalovirus status with high specificity and sensitivity in both the original cohort and the validation cohort. Several of the top co-occurrence clusters appeared to be linked to parvovirus B19, influenza, CMV and Epstein-Barr virus, according to a later analysis. The authors suggested that the approach could potentially be extended to other disease states and immunological phenotypes. Most TCR sequences were observed very rarely across donors, whereas some public TCRs were present in many individuals. In a later analysis, most CMV-associated TCR beta chains were found to appear HLA-restricted, with HLA associations seemingly driven largely by CMV exposure. Strong co-occurrence of HLA alleles, especially DR and DQ, made assigning TCR associations to individual alleles difficult. Immune exposure information for the cohort was limited to CMV serostatus. An association between a missense DCLRE1C variant and V-gene and J-gene trimming of TCR beta chains was found in a later genetic analysis and replicated in an independent cohort. In a later analysis, over 15,000 TCR beta sequences were associated with specific HLA alleles at a false discovery rate of 0.05.

Library prep was done by the immunoSEQ multiplex PCR assay. For the multiplex PCR, a mixture combining 60 forward primers for TCR Vbeta segments and 13 reverse primers for TCR Jbeta segments was used. Amplification of the CDR3 region of rearranged TCR beta genes was performed with a multiplex PCR assay on genomic DNA. The Illumina HiSeq System was used to sequence the amplified TCR beta libraries as 87-base-pair reads. On the authors' methods: Across the roughly 670 repertoires, a later analysis counted approximately 83 million unique TCR beta chains, 9.5 million to 13 million of which were shared by at least two donors. Raw reads were error-corrected and collapsed into unique sequences by a nearest-neighbor algorithm in which closely related sequences were merged to remove PCR and sequencing errors. Alignment of CDR3 sequences to IMGT reference sequences was used to assign V, D and J gene segments. For a sequence to be retained, at least a six-nucleotide match to both a V gene segment and a J gene segment was required. Rearrangements were called productive when the CDR3 lacked stop codons and stayed in frame with V and J; all others were non-productive. Following IMGT convention, CDR3 was defined as the stretch from the second conserved V-encoded cysteine up to the conserved J-encoded phenylalanine. In an earlier analysis of approximately 590 of the donors, sequences lacking an unambiguous match to a single V gene segment were excluded. An earlier analysis of 550 to 650 of the donors classified V segments as functional when productive rearrangements were above 56.7% and as segregating when the standard deviation between donors was above 5%. A statistical classification framework was built for diagnosing cytomegalovirus status from the catalog of TCR beta chain sequences. V and J gene assignment, in a later analysis, came from comparing TCR nucleotide sequences with IMGT/GENE-DB human TR gene sequences. Using the TCRdist pipeline, a later analysis assigned CDR3 sequences along with most-parsimonious VDJ recombination scenarios. A later analysis defined each TCR beta chain by its CDR3 amino acid sequence plus V-gene family, and excluded reads lacking a unique V-gene family. In a later analysis, 450 to 600 highly shared, low-generation-probability nucleotide sequences were removed to address suspected cross-contamination and a sequencing artifact. A later analysis calculated a clonal expansion index for each public chain from normalized within-repertoire ranks of inferred template counts. In a later analysis, generation probabilities were computed using a VDJ recombination model fitted to out-of-frame rearrangements, and the results were checked against IGoR. In a later analysis, hypergeometric tests were used to score TCR-TCR, TCR-HLA and TCR-CMV co-occurrence, with a repertoire-size bias correction applied to TCR pairs. A later analysis estimated false discovery rates by permuting HLA or CMV assignments 20 times. In a later analysis, co-occurring TCRs were grouped using DBSCAN, and TCRdist sequence similarity was added for clustering within HLA-allele-positive subsets. Repertoires with fewer than 30,000 or more than 120,000 public chains, plus five repertoires with anomalous nucleotide sharing, were excluded from co-occurrence clustering. Sourced from immuneACCESS, this table was stored by TCRdb with only in-frame sequences that have V and J called. A share of the clones is absent; for the studies checked, an unresolved V gene accounts for under half, and the remainder has no known explanation. That table gives V, J and clone size, and the DNA gave D and trimming. The sample table lists some 110,000 clones, over 60% of them with a count of one. The ten largest clones take up around 5% of the sample.

Worth noting for this clone: Its target antigen remains unknown. No much larger clone is present one base from it, and per-base qualities are unavailable.

The germline V gene encodes CDR1 SEHNR and CDR2 FQNEAQ (reference sequence). From the cysteine up to the phenylalanine, the CDR3 has a length of 16 residues. Only the CDR3 DNA stays, 48 bases, in frame from base 1. Ends trimmed: V by 3 bases, J by 3 bases; bases unmatched to a gene: 5. The cohort consisted of hundreds of healthy bone marrow donors. Cohort members were all nominally healthy when sampled, although unrecorded immune exposures were likely present. The donor was CMV seropositive and belonged to the group of more than 250 seropositive cohort members. A peripheral blood sample was provided by each donor, and peripheral blood mononuclear cells were used for TCR beta sequencing. The Qiagen DNeasy Blood Extraction Kit was used to extract genomic DNA from the blood cell samples.

The V gene is TRBV7-9 and the J gene is TRBJ2-2, with 9 bases in between that match TRBD2. The clonotype originates from a man aged 30 to 39 in good health and CMV-seropositive. The sample consisted of PBMCs. The CDR3 sequence is CASSLSRGGYTGELFF. The nucleotide sequence is given as TGTGCCAGCAGCTTGTCGCGGGGGGGTTACACCGGGGAGCTGTTTTTT.